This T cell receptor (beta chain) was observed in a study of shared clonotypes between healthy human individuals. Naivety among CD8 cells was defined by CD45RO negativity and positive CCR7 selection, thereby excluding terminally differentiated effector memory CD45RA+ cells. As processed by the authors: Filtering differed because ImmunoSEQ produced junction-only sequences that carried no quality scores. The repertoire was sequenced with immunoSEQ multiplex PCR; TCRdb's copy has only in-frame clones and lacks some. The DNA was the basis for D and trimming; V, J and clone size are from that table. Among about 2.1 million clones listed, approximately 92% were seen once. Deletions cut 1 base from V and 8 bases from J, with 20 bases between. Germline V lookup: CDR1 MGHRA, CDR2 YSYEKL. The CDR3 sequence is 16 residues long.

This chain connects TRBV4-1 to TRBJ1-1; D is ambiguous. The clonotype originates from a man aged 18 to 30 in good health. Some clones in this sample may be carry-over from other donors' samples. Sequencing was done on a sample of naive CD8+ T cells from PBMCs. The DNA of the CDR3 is TGCGCCAGCAGCCAAGGAACTTACAGCATACTTAAAGAAGCTTTCTTT. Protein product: CASSQGTYSILKEAFF.